This T cell receptor beta chain was profiled in a study of control samples from healthy donors and cancer patients. Clones were sequenced by immunoSEQ multiplex PCR, and TCRdb holds only the in-frame ones, with some missing. The table has approximately 150,000 clones, 96% seen once; the top ten hold just over 1%. This CDR3 has 14 residues. Trimming stripped 4 bases from V and 4 bases from J, with 10 bases between. Germline V gives CDR1 MNHEY, CDR2 SMNVEV (reference sequence). The J gene is TRBJ1-4, the V gene TRBV27, with D hard to call. Sequenced input: blood. The origin of this receptor is a woman aged 25 to 39 in good health. CDR3 region: CASSSSPYNEKLFF. CDR3 nucleotide sequence: TGTGCCAGCAGTTCGTCCCCGTATAATGAAAAACTGTTTTTT. The variable domain in full, with the rest retrieved from reference TRBV27 and TRBJ1-4, is EAQVTQNPRYLITVTGKKLTVTCSQNMNHEYMSWYRQDPGLGLRQIYYSMNVEVTDKGDVPEGYKVSRKEKRNFPLILESPSPNQTSLYFCASSSSPYNEKLFFGSGTQLSVL.